This T cell receptor (beta chain) was profiled in a study of T cell repertoires in cytomegalovirus infection. About this clonotype itself: Its specificity is unknown.

General observations from the study: Across the ex vivo response, the dominant clonotypes were HLA-C-restricted CMV-specific TCR beta clonotypes.

One entry per CDR3 protein results from TCRdb running MiXCR on the reads. The sample carries nearly 450,000 distinct CDR3 sequences, approximately 30% recorded once. This clonotype was obtained from a human donor in good health (CMV status not recorded). Some clones in this sample may be carry-over from other donors' samples. Sequencing was performed on PBMCs.

The CDR3, as DNA: TGTGCCAGCAGTTTAAGGCCCCACCCTACGGAAAACATTCAGTACTTC. This sequence encodes CASSLRPHPTENIQYF. This chain connects TRBV28 to TRBJ2-4; no clear D. Germline CDR1 MDHEN, CDR2 SYDVKM. Between the trimmed V and J ends, which lost 2 bases and 5 bases, there was a span of 16 bases. The CDR3 extends over 16 amino acids.